This TCR beta chain was captured in a study of regulatory T cells in long-lasting Graves disease. This clonotype came up many times. As for time point: newly diagnosed GD, antithyroid drugs for less than 3 months. Preparation of the TCR library used RNA extracted from PBMCs. Both iRepertoire HTBI primers and Arm-PCR of CDR3 regions were used to build the TCR beta libraries. TCRdb redid the calling of the multiplex PCR reads with MiXCR, one entry per CDR3 protein. The sample yields approximately 480,000 distinct CDR3 sequences, about 16% seen once. CDR1 is MDHEN, CDR2 SYDVKM, per germline. V lost 4 bases and J lost 9, with 4 bases in between. This CDR3 is 10 amino acids long. This sample was shared with a second study, whose subject was T cells in Graves' hyperthyroidism and ophthalmopathy.

This chain uses TRBV28 with TRBJ2-4; D call uncertain. The material sequenced was peripheral blood mononuclear cells (PBMCs), taken at new diagnosis, from a patient treated with antithyroid drugs. This clonotype was sampled from a man in his forties with Graves disease. This chain's CDR3 is CASSSLIQYF. Written as DNA, the CDR3 is TGTGCCAGCAGTTCGCTCATTCAGTACTTC. Drawing the rest from reference TRBV28 and TRBJ2-4, the complete variable domain is DVKVTQSSRYLVKRTGEKVFLECVQDMDHENMFWYRQDPGLGLRLIYFSYDVKMKEKGDIPEGYSVSREKKERFSLILESASTNQTSMYLCASSSLIQYFGAGTRLSVL.